Detailed here is one T cell receptor beta chain. This sample was included in a study of blood T cell repertoires in COVID-19. Study summary: Samples taken during acute and convalescent COVID-19 were collected in the United States, Italy and Spain. PBMCs, B-cell-depleted T cells, or T cells provided the cDNA or gDNA that made up the material.

One Seattle source followed patients from active infection through their disease course. Study processing details: Amplifying reference gene primers gave estimates of nucleated cell counts. Clones were read by immunoSEQ multiplex PCR, and TCRdb kept only the in-frame ones, dropping some. That table gives V, J and clone size, and the DNA gave D and trimming. The data hold 60,000 to 90,000 clones, with around 84% observed a single time. The length of the CDR3 is 15 residues. The germline V gene has CDR1 KGHSH and CDR2 LQKENI. The V segment lost 0 bases and the J segment 6 bases; nucleotides outside the gene matches: 4.

Sequenced: peripheral blood. The sequence derives from a man aged 55 to 70 with COVID-19, enrolled during active disease. The chain carries TRBV18 and TRBJ2-3; TRBD1 aligns across 9 bases. DNA of the CDR3: TGTGCCAGCTCACCACCCGGGACAGGGATTGATACGCAGTATTTT. It encodes CASSPPGTGIDTQYF.